This TCR beta chain was sequenced during a study of post-analysis software for immune sequencing data. This clonotype was found a few times. No antigen is known for it. Study-level points and caveats: When patients were compared with controls, about five TRBV segments were more frequent, TRBV5-6, TRBV5-1 and TRBV20-1 among them. Compared against controls, patients with multiple sclerosis displayed significantly lower normalized Chao1 diversity.

TCR beta cDNA libraries had unique molecular identifiers. Input of 1 to 10 million T cells yielded some 500,000 cDNA molecules. TCRdb ran MiXCR on the PCR reads and lists one entry per CDR3 protein. Of roughly 800,000 distinct CDR3 sequences listed, roughly 29% are singletons. Germline CDR1 and CDR2: MNHEY and SVGAGI. Trimming at V came to 5 bases and at J to 8 bases, leaving 7 bases not matched to a gene. The CDR3 totals 13 residues. The V gene is TRBV6-5, the J gene TRBJ1-2, with 8 bases matching TRBD1. The TCR was taken from a girl under 18 with multiple sclerosis. The sample consisted of blood. The CDR3 DNA reads as TGTGCCAGCAGTCAGGACAGGGTCTGGGGCTACACCTTC. Its protein is CASSQDRVWGYTF.